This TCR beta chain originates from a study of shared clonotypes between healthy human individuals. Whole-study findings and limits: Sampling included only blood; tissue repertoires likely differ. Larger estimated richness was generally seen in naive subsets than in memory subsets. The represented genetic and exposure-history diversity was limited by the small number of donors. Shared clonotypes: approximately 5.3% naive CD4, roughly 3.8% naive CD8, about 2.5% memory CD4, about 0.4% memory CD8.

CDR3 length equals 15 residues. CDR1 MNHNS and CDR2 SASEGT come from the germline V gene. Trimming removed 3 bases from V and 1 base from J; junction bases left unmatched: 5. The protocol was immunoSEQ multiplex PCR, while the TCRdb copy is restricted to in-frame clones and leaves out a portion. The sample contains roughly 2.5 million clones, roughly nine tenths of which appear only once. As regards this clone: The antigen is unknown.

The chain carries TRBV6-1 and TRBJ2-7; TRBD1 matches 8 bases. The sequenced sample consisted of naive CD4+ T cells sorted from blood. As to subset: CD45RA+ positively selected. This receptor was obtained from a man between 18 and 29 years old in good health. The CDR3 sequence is CASSEGTGLSYEQYF. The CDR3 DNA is TGTGCCAGCAGTGAGGGGACAGGATTATCCTACGAGCAGTACTTC.